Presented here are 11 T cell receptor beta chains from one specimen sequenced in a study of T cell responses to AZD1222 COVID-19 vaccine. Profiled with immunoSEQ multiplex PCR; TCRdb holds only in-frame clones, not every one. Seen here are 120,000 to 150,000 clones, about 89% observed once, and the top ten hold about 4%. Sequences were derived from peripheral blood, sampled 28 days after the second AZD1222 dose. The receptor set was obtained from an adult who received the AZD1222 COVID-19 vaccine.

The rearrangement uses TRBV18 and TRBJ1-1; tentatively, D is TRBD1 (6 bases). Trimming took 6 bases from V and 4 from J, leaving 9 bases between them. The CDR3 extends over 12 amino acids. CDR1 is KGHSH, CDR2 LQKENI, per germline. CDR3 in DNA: TGTGCCAGCTCCCAGGGGACCACTGAAGCTTTCTTT. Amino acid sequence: CASSQGTTEAFF. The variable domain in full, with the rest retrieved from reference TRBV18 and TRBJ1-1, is NAGVMQNPRHLVRRRGQEARLRCSPMKGHSHVYWYRQLPEEGLKFMVYLQKENIIDESGMPKERFSAEFPKEGPSILRIQQVVRGDSAAYFCASSQGTTEAFFGQGTRLTVV.

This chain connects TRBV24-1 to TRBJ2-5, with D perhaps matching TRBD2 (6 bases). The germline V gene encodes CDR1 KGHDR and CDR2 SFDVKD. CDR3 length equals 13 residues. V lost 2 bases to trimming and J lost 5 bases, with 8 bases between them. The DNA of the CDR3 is TGTGCCACCAGTGATTCTGGAGGGGAGACCCAGTACTTC. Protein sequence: CATSDSGGETQYF.

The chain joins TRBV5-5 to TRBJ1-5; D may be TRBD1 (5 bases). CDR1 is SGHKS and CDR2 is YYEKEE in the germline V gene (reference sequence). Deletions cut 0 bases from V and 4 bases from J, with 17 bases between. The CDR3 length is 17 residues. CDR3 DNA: TGTGCCAGCAGCTTGGAGGGTTTGAGGGGCGGGAATCAGCCCCAGCATTTT. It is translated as CASSLEGLRGGNQPQHF.

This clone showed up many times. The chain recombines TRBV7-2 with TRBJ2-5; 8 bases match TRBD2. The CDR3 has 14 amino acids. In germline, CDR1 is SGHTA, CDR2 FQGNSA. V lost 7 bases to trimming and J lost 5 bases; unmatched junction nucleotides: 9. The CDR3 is CASTYFGREETQYF. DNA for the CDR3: TGTGCCAGCACCTATTTCGGGAGGGAGGAGACCCAGTACTTC.

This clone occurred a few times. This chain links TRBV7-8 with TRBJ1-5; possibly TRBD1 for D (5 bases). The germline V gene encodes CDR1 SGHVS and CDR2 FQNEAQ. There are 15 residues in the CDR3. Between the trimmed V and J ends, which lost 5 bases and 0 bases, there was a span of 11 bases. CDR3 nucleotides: TGTGCCAGCAGCCAAGTCGACAGTAGCAATCAGCCCCAGCATTTT. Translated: CASSQVDSSNQPQHF.

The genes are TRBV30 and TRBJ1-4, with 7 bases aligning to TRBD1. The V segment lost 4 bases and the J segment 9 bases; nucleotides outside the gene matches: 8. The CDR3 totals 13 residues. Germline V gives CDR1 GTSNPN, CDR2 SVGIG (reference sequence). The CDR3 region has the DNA TGTGCCTGGACGGGGGGGACAGACCAAAAACTGTTTTTT. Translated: CAWTGGTDQKLFF.

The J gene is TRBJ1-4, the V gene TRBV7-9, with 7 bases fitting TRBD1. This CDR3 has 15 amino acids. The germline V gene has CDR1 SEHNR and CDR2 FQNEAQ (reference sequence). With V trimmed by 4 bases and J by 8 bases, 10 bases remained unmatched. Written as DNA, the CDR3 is TGTGCCAGCAGCTCCAGACAGGGATTAGGAGAAAAACTGTTTTTT. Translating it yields CASSSRQGLGEKLFF. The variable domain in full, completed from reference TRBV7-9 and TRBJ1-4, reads DTGVSQNPRHKITKRGQNVTFRCDPISEHNRLYWYRQTLGQGPEFLTYFQNEAQLEKSRLLSDRFSAERPKGSFSTLEIQRTEQGDSAMYLCASSSRQGLGEKLFFGSGTQLSVL.

CDR3 loop: CASSSTGQVNQPQHF. The CDR3, as DNA: TGTGCCAGCAGCTCCACGGGACAGGTTAATCAGCCCCAGCATTTT. The genes are TRBV7-9 and TRBJ1-5, with 8 nucleotides matching TRBD1. CDR3 length equals 15 residues. Germline V gives CDR1 SEHNR, CDR2 FQNEAQ (reference sequence). The trim removed 4 bases at V and 4 bases at J, leaving 6 bases unmatched.

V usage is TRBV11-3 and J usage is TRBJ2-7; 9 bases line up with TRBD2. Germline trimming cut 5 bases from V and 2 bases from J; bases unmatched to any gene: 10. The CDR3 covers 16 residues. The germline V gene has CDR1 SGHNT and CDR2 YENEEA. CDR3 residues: CASSPPQAGGTYEQYF. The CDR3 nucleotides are TGTGCCAGCAGCCCGCCACAGGCGGGAGGGACCTACGAGCAGTACTTC.

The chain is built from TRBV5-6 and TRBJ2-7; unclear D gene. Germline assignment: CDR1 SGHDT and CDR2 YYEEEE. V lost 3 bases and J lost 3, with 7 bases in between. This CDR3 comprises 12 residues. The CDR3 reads CASSSVRYEQYF. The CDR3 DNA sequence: TGTGCCAGCAGCTCTGTCCGCTACGAGCAGTACTTC.

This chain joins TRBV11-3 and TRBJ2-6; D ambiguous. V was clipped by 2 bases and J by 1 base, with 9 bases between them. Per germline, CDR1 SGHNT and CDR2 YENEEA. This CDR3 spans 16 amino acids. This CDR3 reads CASSLRSGSGANVLTF. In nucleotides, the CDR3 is TGTGCCAGCAGCTTAAGGAGTGGTTCTGGGGCCAACGTCCTGACTTTC. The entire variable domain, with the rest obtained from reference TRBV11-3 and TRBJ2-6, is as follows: EAGVVQSPRYKIIEKKQPVAFWCNPISGHNTLYWYLQNLGQGPELLIRYENEEAVDDSQLPKDRFSAERLKGVDSTLKIQPAELGDSAVYLCASSLRSGSGANVLTFGAGSRLTVL.